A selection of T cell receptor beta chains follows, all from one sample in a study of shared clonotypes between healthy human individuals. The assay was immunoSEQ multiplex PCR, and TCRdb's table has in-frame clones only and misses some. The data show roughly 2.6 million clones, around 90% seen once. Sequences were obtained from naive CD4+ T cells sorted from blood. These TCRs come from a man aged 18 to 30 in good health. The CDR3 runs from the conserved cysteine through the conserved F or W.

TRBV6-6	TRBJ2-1	CASSYTYNEQFF
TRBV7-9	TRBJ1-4	CASSFDSATNEKLFF
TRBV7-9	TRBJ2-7	CASSNEGWDNSYEQYF
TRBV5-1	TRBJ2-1	CASSLADYNEQFF
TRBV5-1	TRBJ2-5	CASSRIPGAGETQYF
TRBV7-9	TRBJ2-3	CASSSGRASVTDTQYF
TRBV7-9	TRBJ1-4	CASSVLQGPNEKLFF
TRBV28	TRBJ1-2	CASHQGPRGYTF
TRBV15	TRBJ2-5	CATSRGSGIGGEETQYF
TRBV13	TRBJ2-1	CASRGLAGGPYNEQFF